This TCR beta chain was identified in a study of blood T cell repertoires in COVID-19. On the study more broadly: The United States, Italy and Spain were the sources of the acute and convalescent COVID-19 samples. PBMCs, B-cell-depleted T cells, or T cells provided the cDNA or gDNA that made up the material.

The length of the CDR3 is 15 residues. The V gene lost 2 bases and the J gene lost 0 bases, with 8 bases spanning the gap. In germline, CDR1 is ENHRY, CDR2 SYGVKD. The table lists this clone with a few counts. Authors' analysis steps: Reference gene primer amplification in the assay estimated nucleated cell counts. Produced via immunoSEQ multiplex PCR; TCRdb's table is partial and in-frame only. That table furnishes V, J and clone size, whereas the DNA furnished D and trimming. The table lists fewer than 130,000 clones, 75% to 90% of them singletons, with about 30% in the top ten. Sequences were obtained from peripheral blood. The V call is TRBV10-3, the J call TRBJ1-3; D is unresolved. The TCR was taken from a woman older than 75 with acute or convalescent COVID-19. CDR3: CAISERVISGNTIYF. CDR3 coding DNA: TGTGCCATCAGTGAGCGGGTAATCTCTGGAAACACCATATATTTT.